The T cell receptor (beta chain) described here comes from a study of T cell responses to AZD1222 COVID-19 vaccine. Germline assignment: CDR1 SEHNR and CDR2 FQNEAQ (reference sequence). The CDR3 extends over 11 amino acids. V dropped 7 bases and J dropped 6 bases, with 8 bases sitting between them. Profiled with immunoSEQ multiplex PCR; TCRdb holds only in-frame clones, not every one. The repertoire has fewer than 150,000 clones, nearly 90% of them found once; the top ten carry around 9.5%. The rearrangement joins TRBV7-9 to TRBJ2-3, with D unclear. The starting material was peripheral blood, obtained 28 days after the second AZD1222 dose. This sequence was found in an adult who received the AZD1222 COVID-19 vaccine. CDR3 nucleotide sequence: TGTGCCAGCACCACTGGCGATACGCAGTATTTT. Amino acids: CASTTGDTQYF.